This TCR beta chain comes out of a study of cytomegalovirus exposure and HLA in healthy donors. Primers for the PCR totalled 60 Vbeta and 13 Jbeta. Sequencing was performed with immunoSEQ multiplex PCR; in TCRdb, only in-frame clones are kept and a portion is missing. The table has some 110,000 clones, roughly 68% seen once. The V and J ends lost 0 bases and 6 bases respectively, with 12 bases between them. This CDR3 region has 14 residues. Germline V lookup: CDR1 GTSNPN, CDR2 SVGIG (reference sequence). Study-wide results and limits: HLA alleles were associated with 17,000 or so TCR beta sequences in a later analysis at 0.05 false discovery rate. The authors later linked a missense DCLRE1C variant to TCR beta V- and J-gene trimming.

This clone has a handful of counts. As yet, its antigen is unknown. The material sequenced was PBMCs. The clonotype comes from a woman aged 30 to 39 in good health and CMV-seronegative. The J gene is TRBJ2-4, the V gene TRBV30; D may be TRBD1 (6 bases). CDR3 residues: CAWSVIQGANIQYF. DNA of the CDR3: TGTGCCTGGAGTGTAATACAGGGCGCAAACATTCAGTACTTC. Variable domain in full (rest from reference TRBV30 and TRBJ2-4): SQTIHQWPATLVQPVGSPLSLECTVEGTSNPNLYWYRQAAGRGLQLLFYSVGIGQISSEVPQNLSASRPQDRQFILSSKKLLLSDSGFYLCAWSVIQGANIQYFGAGTRLSVL.